The 14 T cell receptor beta chains presented below share a single source sample, sequenced in a study of sequential checkpoint blockade in melanoma. Described treatment: randomized to nivolumab then ipilimumab (arm A) or the reverse (arm B). Profiling relied on immunoSEQ multiplex PCR, and the TCRdb table lists in-frame clones only, not all of them. Of thousands of clones detected, about 90% appear once; the ten largest clones hold approximately 8.1%. This sample comprised CD8+ T cells sorted from blood (inferred from file names), obtained from a patient given nivolumab and ipilimumab in sequence. These receptors came from a human donor with melanoma.

The rearrangement joins TRBV7-3 to TRBJ2-7; tentatively, D is TRBD2 (6 bases). The germline V gene encodes CDR1 SGHTA and CDR2 FQGTGA. This CDR3 is built from 13 residues. Deletions cut 5 bases from V and 4 bases from J, with 12 bases between. The CDR3 DNA reads as TGTGCCAGCAGCCTGGCGGAGGGGTACGAGCAGTACTTC. It is translated as CASSLAEGYEQYF.

This clone was recorded once. The chain employs TRBV22-1 and TRBJ2-6; TRBD2 was called by the table and not checked on the DNA. TRBV22-1 is labeled a pseudogene. The length of the CDR3 is 18 residues. This CDR3 is CPGRRLRKRTSRANVLTF. As DNA, the CDR3 is TGTCCTGGGAGGCGATTACGAAAGCGAACAAGTCGGGCCAACGTCCTGACTTTC.

The chain links TRBV2 to TRBJ2-7; 9 bases fit TRBD2. The CDR3 is 14 residues long. Losses at the gene ends were 7 bases for V and 2 bases for J; bases not matched to a gene: 6. In germline, CDR1 is SNHLY, CDR2 FYNNEI. The CDR3 protein is CASTWTSAPYEQYF. The CDR3 DNA reads as TGTGCCAGCACCTGGACTAGCGCACCCTACGAGCAGTACTTC.

V and J are TRBV7-2 and TRBJ2-7; TRBD2 aligns across 11 bases. Germline V gene sequence: CDR1 SGHTA, CDR2 FQGNSA. V lost 2 bases and J lost 3; bases outside the gene matches: 3. The length of the CDR3 is 15 residues. The CDR3 DNA sequence: TGTGCCAGCAGCTTAAGGGGACTAGCGGTCTACGAGCAGTACTTC. It is translated as CASSLRGLAVYEQYF.

The rearrangement uses TRBV6-5 and TRBJ2-2, with 10 bases that match TRBD2. The CDR3 runs 14 residues. Per germline, CDR1 MNHEY and CDR2 SVGAGI. With V trimmed by 6 bases and J by 7 bases, 5 bases remained unmatched. The CDR3 bases are TGTGCCAGCAGCAGGCTAGCGGGAGTCGGGGAGCTGTTTTTT. Amino acids: CASSRLAGVGELFF.

The chain uses TRBV27 and TRBJ1-1; tentatively, D is TRBD1 (6 bases). The CDR3 has 14 amino acids. V lost 0 bases and J 9 bases, leaving 14 bases between the germline ends. Germline assignment: CDR1 MNHEY and CDR2 SMNVEV (reference sequence). Here the CDR3 reads CASSLSGPQGKAFF. CDR3 in DNA: TGTGCCAGCAGTTTATCGGGACCCCAGGGGAAAGCTTTCTTT.

The chain combines TRBV5-1 with TRBJ2-5, with 7 bases identical to TRBD2. There are 15 residues in the CDR3. J was trimmed by 5 bases and V by 2 bases; bases with no gene match: 9. CDR1 and CDR2 from the germline V gene are SGHRS and YFSETQ. The CDR3 loop reads CASSFRRERTETQYF. The CDR3, as DNA: TGCGCCAGCAGCTTCAGGCGGGAGAGGACGGAGACCCAGTACTTC.

This rearrangement joins TRBV7-9 to TRBJ2-7; D is perhaps TRBD1 (6 bases). Trimming took 5 bases from V and 5 from J, leaving 16 bases between them. Germline-derived CDR1 and CDR2 are SEHNR and FQNEAQ (reference sequence). The CDR3 loop spans 14 amino acids. CDR3: CASSHTGKGDEQYF. The CDR3 DNA is TGTGCCAGCAGCCATACAGGGAAAGGCGACGAGCAGTACTTC.

V and J are TRBV15 and TRBJ2-2, with 7 bases aligning to TRBD1. Germline-derived CDR1 and CDR2 are LNHNV and YYDKDF (reference sequence). The CDR3 loop spans 15 amino acids. With V trimmed by 2 bases and J by 6 bases, 6 bases remained unmatched. The CDR3 DNA reads TGTGCCACCAGCAGATTCCAGGGGGTGGCCGGGGAGCTGTTTTTT. It specifies CATSRFQGVAGELFF.

The chain uses TRBV7-2 and TRBJ2-3; the D gene is possibly TRBD1 (6 bases). This CDR3 spans 16 amino acids. V was pared by 1 base and J by 0 bases, with 11 bases between. Germline values: CDR1 SGHTA, CDR2 FQGNSA. The CDR3 is CASSLDGGRSTDTQYF. In DNA, the CDR3 is TGTGCCAGCAGCTTAGATGGGGGCAGAAGCACAGATACGCAGTATTTT. The full variable domain, in which reference TRBV7-2 and TRBJ2-3 provide the parts outside the CDR3, is GAGVSQSPSNKVTEKGKDVELRCDPISGHTALYWYRQSLGQGLEFLIYFQGNSAPDKSGLPSDRFSAERTGGSVSTLTIQRTQQEDSAVYLCASSLDGGRSTDTQYFGPGTRLTVL.

The genes are TRBV5-1 and TRBJ2-7; 9 bases match TRBD1. The V and J ends lost 7 bases and 5 bases, in that order; junction bases with no gene match: 13. The V gene's germline CDR1 is SGHRS and CDR2 YFSETQ. This CDR3 region has 15 residues. CDR3 residues: CASARLGQGQNEQYF. The CDR3 DNA reads TGCGCCAGCGCCCGCTTGGGACAGGGTCAGAACGAGCAGTACTTC.

The chain is built from TRBV7-9 and TRBJ1-2; D might be TRBD1 (6 bases). Germline loops: CDR1 SEHNR, CDR2 FQNEAQ (reference sequence). This CDR3 comprises 17 residues. The V and J ends lost 1 base and 4 bases respectively, with 19 bases between them. CDR3 amino acids: CASSLGVGQGMIYGYTF. The CDR3 region has the DNA TGTGCCAGCAGCTTAGGTGTGGGTCAGGGGATGATCTATGGCTACACCTTC.

The chain carries TRBV13 and TRBJ2-1; 7 positions agree with TRBD2. This CDR3 region has 13 residues. The germline V gene has CDR1 PRHDT and CDR2 FYEKMQ (reference sequence). V lost 8 bases to trimming and J lost 6 bases; unmatched junction nucleotides: 7. In nucleotides, the CDR3 is TGTGCCAGCGGGAGGGCCCATGGCAATGAGCAGTTCTTC. Residues: CASGRAHGNEQFF.

V usage is TRBV5-4 and J usage is TRBJ2-3, with 9 bases fitting TRBD2. J lost 5 bases, V lost 0 bases, and 10 bases had no gene match. CDR1 and CDR2 from the germline V gene are SGHNT and YYREEE (reference sequence). This CDR3 has 17 amino acids. This chain's CDR3 is CASSLGFSGGGGDTQYF. Here the CDR3 DNA reads TGTGCCAGCAGCTTGGGATTTAGCGGGGGTGGTGGAGATACGCAGTATTTT.